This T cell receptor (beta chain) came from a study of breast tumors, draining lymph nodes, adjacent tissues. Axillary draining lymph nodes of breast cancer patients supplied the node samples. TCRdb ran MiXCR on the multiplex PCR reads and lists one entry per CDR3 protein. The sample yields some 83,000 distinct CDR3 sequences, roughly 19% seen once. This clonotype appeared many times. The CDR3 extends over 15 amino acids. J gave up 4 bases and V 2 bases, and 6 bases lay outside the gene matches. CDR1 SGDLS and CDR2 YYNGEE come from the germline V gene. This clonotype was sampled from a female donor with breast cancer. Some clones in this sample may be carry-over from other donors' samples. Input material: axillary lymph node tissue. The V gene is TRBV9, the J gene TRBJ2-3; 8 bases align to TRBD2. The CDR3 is CASSVFGRGADTQYF. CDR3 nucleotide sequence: TGTGCCAGCAGCGTTTTCGGGAGGGGGGCAGATACGCAGTATTTT.